These 13 T cell receptor beta chains share one sample of origin, sequenced in a study of blood T cell repertoires in COVID-19. Clones were read by immunoSEQ multiplex PCR, and TCRdb kept only the in-frame ones, dropping some. This table holds about 170,000 clones, almost 85% found once. Material for sequencing was peripheral blood. These TCRs come from a woman over 75 with COVID-19, enrolled during active disease.

The chain links TRBV28 to TRBJ2-7; perhaps TRBD1 as D (6 bases). The V gene's germline CDR1 is MDHEN and CDR2 SYDVKM. The CDR3 is 14 residues long. The V end lost 4 bases, the J end lost 2 bases, and 12 bases lay between the germline ends. The chain's CDR3 is CASSSGTQPYEQYF. In DNA form, the CDR3 reads TGTGCCAGCAGTTCCGGGACACAGCCCTACGAGCAGTACTTC.

The rearrangement joins TRBV27 to TRBJ2-5; 16 nucleotides agree with TRBD2. The CDR3 contains 19 residues. V gave up 3 bases and J gave up 5 bases; unmatched junction bases: 12. Germline lookup yields CDR1 MNHEY and CDR2 SMNVEV (reference sequence). The CDR3 loop is CASSFLVPGLAGGEETQYF. DNA for the CDR3: TGTGCCAGCAGTTTCCTAGTCCCGGGACTAGCGGGAGGGGAGGAGACCCAGTACTTC.

The gene calls are TRBV7-3 and TRBJ2-3; no firm D call. In germline, CDR1 is SGHTA, CDR2 FQGTGA. Trimming removed 1 base at V and 3 bases at J, with 14 bases between. CDR3 length: 16 amino acids. CDR3 bases: TGTGCCAGCAGCTTAAGGTTGTGCAGGTGGACAGATACGCAGTATTTT. As protein: CASSLRLCRWTDTQYF.

In this sample, this clone turned up once. The genes are TRBV7-2 and TRBJ2-3; 12 bases are a match to TRBD2. This CDR3 contains 16 residues. Trimming cost V 5 bases and J 2 bases; bases outside gene matches: 5. Germline V gives CDR1 SGHTA, CDR2 FQGNSA. CDR3 in amino acids: CASSTGLAGTTDTQYF. CDR3 nucleotide sequence: TGTGCCAGCAGCACAGGACTAGCGGGGACCACAGATACGCAGTATTTT.

J is TRBJ2-7 and V is TRBV28; D is undetermined. This CDR3 is 14 amino acids long. Trimming stripped 5 bases from V and 6 bases from J, with 17 bases between. In germline, CDR1 is MDHEN, CDR2 SYDVKM. CDR3 loop: CASSPAVEVSEQYF. The CDR3 DNA sequence: TGTGCCAGCAGTCCCGCGGTCGAAGTCTCCGAGCAGTACTTC.

The rearrangement joins TRBV2 to TRBJ2-1; TRBD1 is a possible D gene (5 bases). There are 12 residues in the CDR3. The V gene lost 6 bases and the J gene lost 10 bases, with 13 bases spanning the gap. CDR1 and CDR2 from the germline V gene are SNHLY and FYNNEI. This CDR3 reads CASSLTAGEQFF. For the CDR3, the DNA is TGTGCCAGCAGCCTAACCGCAGGGGAGCAGTTCTTC.

This chain connects TRBV28 to TRBJ1-2; 7 nucleotides line up with TRBD1. Germline assignment: CDR1 MDHEN and CDR2 SYDVKM. The CDR3 consists of 12 residues. CDR3 bases: TGTGCGACAGGGCCTAGGGGGTATGGCTACACCTTC. Translating it yields CATGPRGYGYTF.

This sequence joins TRBV5-5 and TRBJ2-3; 11 nucleotides align to TRBD2. The CDR3 is made up of 18 amino acids. V shed 5 bases, J shed 0 bases, and the junction held 11 bases outside the gene matches. Germline V lookup: CDR1 SGHKS, CDR2 YYEKEE (reference sequence). CDR3 loop: CASRRLAGGRSSTDTQYF. Here the CDR3 DNA reads TGTGCCAGCAGGCGTCTAGCGGGGGGTCGTTCTAGCACAGATACGCAGTATTTT.

The chain is built from TRBV6-2 or TRBV6-3 and TRBJ2-7, with 9 bases identical to TRBD2. The CDR3 runs 15 residues. V shed 2 bases, J shed 1 base, and the junction held 3 bases outside the gene matches. The germline V gene has CDR1 MNHEY and CDR2 SVGEGT. This chain's CDR3 is CASSYRTSASYEQYF. The CDR3 DNA follows: TGTGCCAGCAGTTACAGGACTAGCGCTTCCTACGAGCAGTACTTC.

In this sample, this clone turned up once. The genes are TRBV13 and TRBJ2-1; maybe TRBD2 (6 bases). The CDR3 consists of 12 residues. Germline loops: CDR1 PRHDT, CDR2 FYEKMQ (reference sequence). V dropped 6 bases and J dropped 10 bases, with 13 bases sitting between them. The chain's CDR3 is CASSRRGYEQFF. The CDR3 nucleotides read TGTGCCAGCAGTCGCCGGGGGTACGAGCAGTTCTTC.

In its sample, this clone was seen a few times. The chain links TRBV2 to TRBJ2-3; D is unclear. The CDR3 runs 11 residues. CDR1 and CDR2 (germline): SNHLY, FYNNEI. V lost 6 bases, J lost 2 bases, and 3 bases lay in between. The CDR3 nucleotides are TGTGCCAGCAGCCACACAGATACGCAGTATTTT. It specifies CASSHTDTQYF.

This clone came up a few times. The chain recombines TRBV27 with TRBJ1-1; TRBD1 matches at 7 bases. Trimming cost V 1 base and J 4 bases; bases outside gene matches: 0. Germline V gene data show CDR1 as MNHEY and CDR2 as SMNVEV (reference sequence). This CDR3 spans 13 amino acids. CDR3 region: CASSLYRGTEAFF. CDR3 nucleotides: TGTGCCAGCAGTTTATACAGGGGCACTGAAGCTTTCTTT.

This clone was counted once. This chain links TRBV11-2 with TRBJ1-3, with D perhaps TRBD1 (6 bases). The V gene's germline CDR1 is SGHAT and CDR2 FQNNGV. V gave up 5 bases and J gave up 8 bases, with 22 bases separating them. The CDR3 spans 16 residues. As DNA, the CDR3 is TGTGCCAGCAGCCCCAGCGGGGGGCAGCAGGCAGACACCATATATTTT. As protein: CASSPSGGQQADTIYF.